This TCR beta chain comes out of a study of CD4 T cells in relation to SARS-CoV-2 and coronaviruses (dated by TCRdb to the early 2020s). In terms of the full investigation: In the ViraFEST assay, PBMCs were cultured with antigen for about eleven days, after which TCR beta CDR3s were sequenced to identify clonal expansions specific to the antigen. Among the approximately twelve convalescent patients, 8 males and 4 females were included, and two of the subjects were Hispanic. A median age of around 38 years, with a range of about 21 to 75 years, was recorded for the full convalescent cohort of 12 patients. HLA restriction was mapped for shared crossreactive spike epitopes using patient-derived lymphoblastoid cell lines. A different, Illumina-based TCR-beta assay was used to sequence expansion assays from other donors in the study. The Adaptive Biotechnologies TCR-sequencing kit was used to sequence samples from three pre-COVID donors and the naive versus memory experiments, while other data came from Illumina-based sequencing. Memory CD4+ T cell crossreactivity between SARS-CoV-2 and common cold coronavirus spike proteins was assessed at the TCR clonotype level in the study. Results the study describes overall, beyond this receptor: Sequencing of naive versus memory cells indicated that the assay detects memory recall responses, not primary responses primed during culture. Since the crossreactivity analysis centred on spike protein, crossreactivity against other viral proteins was not assessed. Because no donor provided both pre-pandemic and post-infection samples, tracing the source of pre-existing responses was limited. Significantly weaker SARS-CoV-2-driven expansion was shown by crossreactive clones than by monoreactive clones, consistent with antigenic imprinting. The study was limited by small numbers of patients and tested TCRs. Roughly 64% of donors had memory CD4+ clonotypes that crossrecognized SARS-CoV-2 and at least one common cold coronavirus spike.

The germline V gene sets CDR1 to MNHNS and CDR2 to SASEGT. The CDR3, from cysteine to phenylalanine, totals 15 residues. Of the read, only the CDR3 DNA is kept; its 45 bases are in frame from base 1. Trimming at the junction amounts to 2 bases on V and 1 base on J, and the germline ends lie 9 bases apart. Naive and memory CD4+ T cells were separated from cryopreserved PBMCs by CD4 enrichment followed by EasySep naive CD4+ T cell enrichment. Sorted naive or memory CD4+ T cells (about 99,000) were cultured 1:1 with T cell-depleted PBMCs and CEF peptides for nine to eleven days. In general, every peptide culture condition was set up in three replicate wells. Ficoll-Paque PLUS gradient centrifugation was used to isolate PBMCs from leukapheresis product or whole blood. The PBMCs went either fresh into the expansion assay or into cryopreservation at -140 degrees C. The QIAamp Micro DNA Kit was used to extract genomic DNA from the CD4+ T cells.

DNA from CEF-cultured naive and memory CD4+ T cells underwent immunoSEQ TCR-beta sequencing at survey level. The authors' pipeline ran thus. During preprocessing, nonproductive sequences were discarded, as were any CDR3s that did not begin with C, did not end with F or W, or were shorter than 7 amino acids. The MANAFEST web app was used to call antigen-specific clonotypes on the basis of expansion compared with the reference and with other culture wells. A clone was considered positive if significant expansion relative to the reference culture was observed in 2 of 3 replicate wells at an FDR below 0.05. Positive clones also required significant expansion versus all other tandem wells and an odds ratio above 5. Cultured and uncultured naive and memory CD4+ repertoires were searched for previously identified spike- and CEF-reactive CDR3s. CDR3 homology was quantified as pairwise Levenshtein distance, calculated with the stringdist R package after three terminal residues were trimmed from each end. TCRdb obtained this table from immuneACCESS and retained in-frame rearrangements with V and J assigned. These tables miss some clones; where compared with another copy, unresolved V genes account for less than half of the shortfall, and the remainder is unexplained. The DNA gave D and trimming, while V, J and clone size come from that table. Here the sample has 30,000 to 40,000 clones; around four fifths occur a single time. The top ten constitute roughly 22% of the sample.

Worth noting for this clone: Its target antigen remains unknown. No base qualities exist here, and no much larger clone lies one base off it.

This chain joins TRBV6-1 to TRBJ1-3; D gene: possibly TRBD1, on 6 matching bases. Sequenced: memory CD4+ T cells from PBMCs, cultured in vitro. Per the publication, the cell subset or site label means: memory (non-naive) CD4+ T cells. This TCR was recovered from an adult with COVID-19. The DNA sequence is given as TGTGCCAGCAGTGAACAGACAGGTTCTGGAAACACCATATATTTT. Protein translation: CASSEQTGSGNTIYF.